The 14 T cell receptor beta chains reported below all come from one sample, sequenced in a study of breast tumors, draining lymph nodes, adjacent tissues. Breast cancer patients provided tissue from their axillary draining lymph nodes. TCRdb used MiXCR to reprocess the multiplex PCR reads, holding one entry per CDR3 protein. The repertoire holds some 170,000 distinct CDR3 sequences, with 25% to 40% as singletons. Sample: axillary lymph node tissue. These receptors all stem from a female donor with breast cancer. Some clones in this sample may be carry-over from other donors' samples.

A remark on this clonotype: A read error may explain this, as a much larger clone is one base away. The chain has TRBV4-1 and TRBJ2-3; no reliable D call. Germline V gene data show CDR1 as MGHRA and CDR2 as YSYEKL. CDR3 size: 15 residues. The CDR3 region is CASNQVRTNTDTQYF. CDR3 in DNA: TGCGCCAGCAACCAAGTTCGCACTAACACAGATACGCAGTATTTT.

A word on this clonotype: The CDR3 end shows no conserved phenylalanine or tryptophan, and so a read error is likely. The V call is TRBV5-6, the J call TRBJ2-7, with 14 bases fitting TRBD2. With 4 bases clipped from V and 7 bases from J, the junction kept 7 bases outside the gene matches. The CDR3 is 15 amino acids. Germline CDR1 reads SGHDT; CDR2 reads YYEEEE. CDR3 nucleotides: TGTGCCAGCAGCCCGGGACTAGCGGGAGTGAGGGAGCAGTACCTC. As protein: CASSPGLAGVREQYL.

This clonotype was seen at least ten times. The V gene is TRBV7-9, the J gene TRBJ2-1; D unresolved. CDR1 and CDR2 from the germline V gene are SEHNR and FQNEAQ (reference sequence). This CDR3 spans 13 amino acids. Deletions cut 2 bases from V and 6 bases from J, with 8 bases between. For the CDR3, the DNA is TGTGCCAGCAGCTTAATTTCCGTCAATGAGCAGTTCTTC. This gives the protein CASSLISVNEQFF.

This clonotype was seen a handful of times. V gene TRBV28 combines with J gene TRBJ2-7, with 8 bases that match TRBD1. J gave up 1 base and V 5 bases, and 7 bases lay outside the gene matches. The CDR3 totals 15 residues. Germline V gene lookup returns CDR1 MDHEN and CDR2 SYDVKM. CDR3 in amino acids: CASSPAGTGSYEQYF. The CDR3, as DNA: TGTGCCAGCAGTCCCGCCGGGACAGGATCCTACGAGCAGTACTTC.

At least ten counts were recorded for this clonotype. The chain employs TRBV6-7 and TRBJ1-6, with no clear D. TRBV6-7 is an ORF, and what it does is uncertain. V dropped 5 bases and J dropped 6 bases, with 23 bases sitting between them. This CDR3 region has 18 residues. CDR3 coding DNA: TGTGCCAGCAGTCACCCCTATAGTCCGCCGAAGGCTAATTCACCCCTCCACTTT. It codes for CASSHPYSPPKANSPLHF.

This clonotype was recorded many times. The chain is built from TRBV5-1 and TRBJ2-1; 8 nucleotides match TRBD2. This CDR3 is 15 amino acids long. CDR1 and CDR2 from the germline V gene are SGHRS and YFSETQ. With V trimmed by 5 bases and J by 6 bases, 10 bases remained unmatched. The CDR3 DNA reads as TGCGCCAGCAGATTGACTAGCGACCCGATCAATGAGCAGTTCTTC. Translated, it gives CASRLTSDPINEQFF.

This clonotype was recorded a few times. This chain links TRBV7-2 with TRBJ1-1; D not certain. The V gene lost 0 bases and the J gene lost 2 bases, with 4 bases spanning the gap. Germline V lookup: CDR1 SGHTA, CDR2 FQGNSA. The CDR3 contains 13 residues. In nucleotides, the CDR3 is TGTGCCAGCAGCTTAGCACATAACACTGAAGCTTTCTTT. Its translation: CASSLAHNTEAFF.

In this sample, this clonotype turned up many times. The chain recombines TRBV6-5 with TRBJ2-7, with D possibly being TRBD2 (5 bases). Trimming stripped 1 base from V and 0 bases from J, with 7 bases between. The CDR3 runs to 14 residues. Germline V gene sequence: CDR1 MNHEY, CDR2 SVGAGI. As DNA, the CDR3 is TGTGCCAGCAGTTACTACAGCGGCTCCTACGAGCAGTACTTC. Protein: CASSYYSGSYEQYF.

This sequence joins TRBV7-2 and TRBJ1-1; D uncertain. Trimming stripped 3 bases from V and 5 bases from J, with 13 bases between. The CDR3 length is 14 residues. Per the germline V gene, CDR1 is SGHTA and CDR2 is FQGNSA. The DNA for the CDR3 is TGTGCCAGCAGCTTGGCCGCGACGAGAACTGAAGCTTTCTTT. It is translated as CASSLAATRTEAFF.

The genes are TRBV11-2 and TRBJ1-4; possible D gene TRBD1, 6 bases. Between the trimmed V and J ends, which lost 1 base and 10 bases, there was a span of 22 bases. The CDR3 length is 17 residues. Germline V gene data show CDR1 as SGHAT and CDR2 as FQNNGV. The CDR3 region is CASSLVGPGASSGKLFF. Here the CDR3 DNA reads TGTGCCAGCAGCTTAGTGGGTCCAGGGGCTAGCTCTGGAAAACTGTTTTTT.

The genes are TRBV12-3 or TRBV12-4 and TRBJ1-4; perhaps TRBD1 as D (6 bases). Trimming left V 3 bases short and J 5 bases short, with 10 bases between. CDR3 length: 14 residues. The CDR3 coding sequence is TGTGCCAGCAGTTTTTTGCAGGGGAATGAAAAACTGTTTTTT. Translated: CASSFLQGNEKLFF.

In regard to this clonotype: This is likely a read error, given that the CDR3 carries no conserved phenylalanine or tryptophan at its end. The V call is TRBV7-8, the J call TRBJ2-3; D perhaps matches TRBD2 (5 bases). The CDR3 has 14 amino acids. Germline loops: CDR1 SGHVS, CDR2 FQNEAQ. V lost 6 bases and J 2 bases, leaving 12 bases between the germline ends. This CDR3 is CASRAEGDTDTQYL. The DNA of the CDR3 is TGTGCCAGCAGGGCCGAGGGAGACACAGATACGCAGTATCTT.

This chain connects TRBV20-1 to TRBJ1-4; unclear D gene. The V and J ends lost 3 bases and 3 bases respectively, with 2 bases between them. The CDR3 runs to 11 residues. Germline V lookup: CDR1 DFQATT, CDR2 SNEGSKA (reference sequence). The DNA for the CDR3 is TGCAGTGCTAGCCCTAATGAAAAACTGTTTTTT. This translates into CSASPNEKLFF.

The chain joins TRBV2 to TRBJ2-3; D call uncertain. This CDR3 region has 11 residues. V lost 4 bases to trimming and J lost 8 bases, with 7 bases between them. Per the germline V gene, CDR1 is SNHLY and CDR2 is FYNNEI. As DNA, the CDR3 is TGTGCCAGCAGTGCCAAGTCTACGCAGTATTTT. This codes for CASSAKSTQYF.